This T cell receptor (beta chain) was found in a study of T cell responses to AZD1222 COVID-19 vaccine. Germline CDR1 reads SGHRS; CDR2 reads YFSETQ. This CDR3 is built from 15 residues. Trimming cost V 1 base and J 5 bases, with 12 bases left between them. This clone appeared once. The protocol was immunoSEQ multiplex PCR, while the TCRdb copy is restricted to in-frame clones and leaves out a portion. The profile shows approximately 150,000 clones, 87% of them singletons. This TCR was sampled from an adult in good health. This sample comprised peripheral blood, obtained on day 0 of AZD1222 vaccination. The chain carries TRBV5-1 and TRBJ2-2; D is uncertain. CDR3 sequence reads: CASSLSDFLTGELFF. The CDR3 DNA is TGCGCCAGCAGCTTGTCCGACTTCTTAACCGGGGAGCTGTTTTTT. Full variable domain (outside the CDR3, taken from reference TRBV5-1 and TRBJ2-2): KAGVTQTPRYLIKTRGQQVTLSCSPISGHRSVSWYQQTPGQGLQFLFEYFSETQRNKGNFPGRFSGRQFSNSRSEMNVSTLELGDSALYLCASSLSDFLTGELFFGEGSRLTVL.